Listed here are 24 T cell receptor beta chains from one sample, sequenced in a study of blood T cells in healthy people across ages. Combining a sample-barcoded 5' primer with a J-beta primer mix, a second PCR ran for about 7 to 11 cycles. Using its own MiXCR run on the 5' RACE reads, TCRdb lists one record per CDR3 protein. The sample has 1.5 million to 2 million distinct CDR3 sequences; approximately 28% are singletons. The sequenced material came from blood. These receptors were taken from a woman under 40 in good health.

As for this clonotype: The germline gene is not matched at one end of the junction; a read error may be the cause. V and J are TRBV12-3 or TRBV12-4 and TRBJ2-3, with D possibly being TRBD2 (5 bases). CDR3 length: 16 residues. The CDR3 protein is CAGSPRVASSTDTQYF. The CDR3 nucleotides read TGTGCCGGCAGTCCCCGCGTAGCGAGTAGCACAGATACGCAGTATTTT.

This clonotype was counted between two and nine times. The V and J genes are TRBV28 and TRBJ2-6; D might be TRBD1 (5 bases). This CDR3 is 18 amino acids long. Trimming took off 6 bases at V and 0 bases at J, with 18 bases between the two ends. Germline V gives CDR1 MDHEN, CDR2 SYDVKM. The CDR3 region is CASRGMGRWPSGANVLTF. In DNA, the CDR3 is TGTGCCAGCAGGGGGATGGGGCGGTGGCCCTCTGGGGCCAACGTCCTGACTTTC.

The chain is built from TRBV27 and TRBJ2-7; no clear D gene. The germline CDR1 and CDR2 sequences are MNHEY and SMNVEV (reference sequence). The V end lost 6 bases, the J end lost 2 bases, and 17 bases lay between the germline ends. The CDR3 sequence is 15 residues long. CDR3 sequence reads: CASRSFGEVPYEQYF. As DNA, the CDR3 is TGTGCCAGCAGATCCTTCGGCGAAGTCCCCTACGAGCAGTACTTC.

This clonotype was counted at least ten times. The chain couples TRBV4-1 to TRBJ2-5; perhaps TRBD2 as D (5 bases). The CDR3 runs to 15 residues. The V end was cut by 2 bases, the J end by 2 bases, with 12 bases between. CDR1 is MGHRA, CDR2 YSYEKL, per germline. CDR3 region: CASSQPLALQETQYF. DNA for the CDR3: TGCGCCAGCAGCCAACCTCTAGCTCTGCAAGAGACCCAGTACTTC.

This rearrangement joins TRBV20-1 to TRBJ2-5, with 8 bases aligning to TRBD2. The germline gives CDR1 DFQATT, CDR2 SNEGSKA (reference sequence). This CDR3 has 15 amino acids. The junction had 7 bases not matched to a gene; V was cut back by 0 bases and J by 4 bases. CDR3 sequence (DNA): TGCAGTGCTAGAGACCCCGTTCGGGGGGGAGAGACCCAGTACTTC. This sequence encodes CSARDPVRGGETQYF.

The J gene is TRBJ1-2, the V gene TRBV2; 8 nucleotides agree with TRBD1. The CDR3 is made up of 14 amino acids. Per germline, CDR1 SNHLY and CDR2 FYNNEI. With 5 bases clipped from V and 8 bases from J, the junction kept 10 bases outside the gene matches. The CDR3 DNA follows: TGTGCCAGCAGTCCTAGGCCGACAGGGGACGGCTACACCTTC. Its translation: CASSPRPTGDGYTF.

This clonotype was seen ten or more times. This sequence joins TRBV29-1 and TRBJ2-1, with 8 bases matching TRBD2. CDR1 SQVTM and CDR2 ANQGSEA come from the germline V gene. CDR3 length equals 12 residues. Germline trimming cut 4 bases from V and 7 bases from J; bases unmatched to any gene: 3. The DNA for the CDR3 is TGCAGCGTTGGTGCTAGCGGGAATGAGCAGTTCTTC. This sequence encodes CSVGASGNEQFF.

This clonotype was detected a few times. The chain employs TRBV6-6 and TRBJ1-6; perhaps TRBD1 as D (6 bases). Germline V gives CDR1 MNHNY, CDR2 SVGAGI (reference sequence). Deletions cut 2 bases from V and 8 bases from J, with 10 bases between. The CDR3 loop spans 14 amino acids. The chain's CDR3 is CASSYRDKYSPLHF. The DNA for the CDR3 is TGTGCCAGCAGTTACCGGGACAAATATTCACCCCTCCACTTT.

This clonotype was counted between two and nine times. This chain links TRBV6-1 with TRBJ1-4, with 7 bases aligning to TRBD1. Germline CDR1 is MNHNS and CDR2 is SASEGT. The CDR3 loop spans 17 amino acids. With V trimmed by 9 bases and J by 0 bases, 13 bases remained unmatched. The CDR3 DNA is TGTGCCAGTAGCCGACAGGGAGGGCCGGCAACTAATGAAAAACTGTTTTTT. This gives the protein CASSRQGGPATNEKLFF.

This clonotype was seen more than once but under ten times. The chain recombines TRBV2 with TRBJ1-5, with a possible D match to TRBD1 (6 bases). V was shortened by 4 bases and J by 7 bases, with 11 bases between the two germline ends. Germline V gene sequence: CDR1 SNHLY, CDR2 FYNNEI. The CDR3 spans 13 residues. The CDR3 nucleotides are TGTGCCAGCAGTGGGGTACAGGGACAGCCCCAGCATTTT. Its protein is CASSGVQGQPQHF.

This rearrangement joins TRBV5-1 to TRBJ2-3; the D is unclear. Trimming took 5 bases from V and 5 from J, leaving 6 bases between them. CDR3 length: 11 amino acids. Germline lookup yields CDR1 SGHRS and CDR2 YFSETQ. The CDR3 bases are TGCGCCAGCAGGGAGATAGATACGCAGTATTTT. Translation gives CASREIDTQYF.

This clonotype was recorded a few times. This sequence joins TRBV28 and TRBJ1-2; D is undetermined. The CDR3 spans 14 residues. CDR1 and CDR2 (germline): MDHEN, SYDVKM. Trimming removed 5 bases from V and 0 bases from J, with 10 bases in between. CDR3 sequence (DNA): TGTGCCAGCAGTACGCGTCCAGCTAACTATGGCTACACCTTC. Its protein product is CASSTRPANYGYTF.

The V gene is TRBV12-3 or TRBV12-4, the J gene TRBJ1-4; possible D gene TRBD1, 5 bases. CDR3 length equals 15 residues. The V and J ends lost 1 base and 8 bases respectively, with 14 bases between them. The CDR3 spells CASSLVGRAGEKLFF. The CDR3 coding sequence is TGTGCCAGCAGTTTAGTAGGAAGAGCAGGGGAAAAACTGTTTTTT.

The sample holds a few counts of this clonotype. The chain employs TRBV4-2 and TRBJ1-1; 10 bases match TRBD1. The CDR3 covers 16 residues. J lost 5 bases, V lost 5 bases, and 11 bases had no gene match. CDR1 and CDR2 from the germline V gene are LGHNA and YNFKEQ. The CDR3: CASSGPGQGPRTEAFF. The CDR3 DNA is TGTGCCAGCAGCGGACCGGGACAGGGGCCCCGGACTGAAGCTTTCTTT.

This clonotype appeared a few times. This sequence joins TRBV7-9 and TRBJ1-2; D ambiguous. The CDR3 has 13 residues. Trimming took 4 bases from V and 4 from J, leaving 10 bases between them. Germline V gives CDR1 SEHNR, CDR2 FQNEAQ (reference sequence). The CDR3 DNA reads as TGTGCCAGCAGCTCCCCAAGTCTCTATGGCTACACCTTC. This codes for CASSSPSLYGYTF.

The V and J genes are TRBV7-9 and TRBJ2-5; possible D gene TRBD2, 6 bases. The CDR3 runs to 13 residues. Trimming stripped 10 bases from V and 5 bases from J, with 17 bases between. Germline V gene sequence: CDR1 SEHNR, CDR2 FQNEAQ (reference sequence). CDR3 in DNA: TGTGCCACCAGATCAACTAGCACGGAGACCCAGTACTTC. Translating gives CATRSTSTETQYF.

This clonotype was detected many times. The J gene is TRBJ2-1, the V gene TRBV12-3 or TRBV12-4; D call uncertain. V lost 1 base and J lost 9, with 10 bases in between. This CDR3 has 13 residues. The CDR3 spells CASSLGMDGEQFF. The DNA of the CDR3 is TGTGCCAGCAGTTTAGGGATGGACGGTGAGCAGTTCTTC.

The table lists this clonotype with a few counts. CDR3: CAISESTGKGDEKLFF. The CDR3 region has the DNA TGTGCCATCAGTGAGTCGACAGGGAAGGGAGACGAAAAACTGTTTTTT. The V and J genes are TRBV10-3 and TRBJ1-4; TRBD1 matches at 7 bases. This CDR3 is built from 16 residues. Trimming removed 0 bases from V and 8 bases from J; junction bases left unmatched: 9. Germline V gene lookup returns CDR1 ENHRY and CDR2 SYGVKD.

V gene TRBV29-1 combines with J gene TRBJ2-2, with D possibly being TRBD2 (6 bases). The V gene lost 6 bases and the J gene lost 8 bases, with 19 bases spanning the gap. Germline V gives CDR1 SQVTM, CDR2 ANQGSEA. The CDR3 runs 14 residues. DNA for the CDR3: TGCAGCGTGGAGGACGAAGGCCTAGCGGGGGAGCTGTTTTTT. Translated, it gives CSVEDEGLAGELFF.

This clonotype came up a few times. The chain combines TRBV20-1 with TRBJ2-7; D is undetermined. CDR1 is DFQATT, CDR2 SNEGSKA, per germline (reference sequence). This CDR3 has 12 amino acids. V shed 6 bases and J shed 3 bases, with 12 bases lying between them. The CDR3 coding sequence is TGCAGTGCCGCCCGGGCCTTCTACGAGCAGTACTTC. Its translation: CSAARAFYEQYF.

Only a few counts were recorded for this clonotype. This rearrangement joins TRBV29-1 to TRBJ2-3; D may be TRBD1 (6 bases). The V end lost 6 bases, the J end lost 5 bases, and 15 bases lay between the germline ends. This CDR3 comprises 13 residues. Germline V gene lookup returns CDR1 SQVTM and CDR2 ANQGSEA. The chain's CDR3 is CSVGLGQRDTQYF. The CDR3 DNA reads TGCAGCGTAGGACTGGGACAACGAGATACGCAGTATTTT.

The chain links TRBV4-3 to TRBJ2-3; a weak D match, TRBD1 (5 bases). This CDR3 spans 14 amino acids. Germline lookup yields CDR1 LGHNA and CDR2 YSLEER. The V end was cut by 5 bases, the J end by 1 base, with 10 bases between. Here the CDR3 reads CASSGVGGTDTQYF. The CDR3 nucleotides are TGCGCCAGCAGCGGAGTAGGGGGCACAGATACGCAGTATTTT.

This clonotype has just a few counts. The chain recombines TRBV30 with TRBJ2-2, with 8 bases that match TRBD2. Germline V CDR1 and CDR2: GTSNPN, SVGIG (reference sequence). The V and J ends lost 0 bases and 5 bases, in that order; junction bases with no gene match: 8. This CDR3 spans 16 amino acids. The CDR3 sequence is CAWSVGIAGLTGELFF. The CDR3 region has the DNA TGTGCCTGGAGTGTGGGGATAGCGGGATTAACCGGGGAGCTGTTTTTT.

This clonotype has only a few counts. J is TRBJ1-2 and V is TRBV6-1; D gene ambiguous. Germline CDR1 and CDR2: MNHNS and SASEGT. The CDR3 consists of 14 residues. The V end lost 7 bases, the J end lost 4 bases, and 16 bases lay between the germline ends. CDR3 in amino acids: CASTRLGEAYGYTF. CDR3 sequence (DNA): TGTGCCAGCACGAGGCTTGGAGAGGCCTATGGCTACACCTTC.